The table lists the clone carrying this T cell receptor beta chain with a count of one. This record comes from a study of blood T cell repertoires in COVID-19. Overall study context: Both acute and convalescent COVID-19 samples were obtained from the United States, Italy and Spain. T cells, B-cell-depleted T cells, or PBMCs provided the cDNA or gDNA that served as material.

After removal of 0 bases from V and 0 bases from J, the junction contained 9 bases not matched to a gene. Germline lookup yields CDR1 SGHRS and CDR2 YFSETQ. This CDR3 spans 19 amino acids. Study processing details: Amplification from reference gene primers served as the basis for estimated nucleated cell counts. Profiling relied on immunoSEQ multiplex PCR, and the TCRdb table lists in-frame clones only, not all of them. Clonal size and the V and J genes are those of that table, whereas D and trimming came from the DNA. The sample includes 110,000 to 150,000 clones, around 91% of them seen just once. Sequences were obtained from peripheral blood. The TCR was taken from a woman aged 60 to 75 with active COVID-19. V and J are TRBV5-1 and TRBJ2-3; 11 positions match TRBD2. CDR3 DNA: TGCGCCAGCAGCTTGGTAGGGCTAGCGGGAGGTTTTAGCACAGATACGCAGTATTTT. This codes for CASSLVGLAGGFSTDTQYF.